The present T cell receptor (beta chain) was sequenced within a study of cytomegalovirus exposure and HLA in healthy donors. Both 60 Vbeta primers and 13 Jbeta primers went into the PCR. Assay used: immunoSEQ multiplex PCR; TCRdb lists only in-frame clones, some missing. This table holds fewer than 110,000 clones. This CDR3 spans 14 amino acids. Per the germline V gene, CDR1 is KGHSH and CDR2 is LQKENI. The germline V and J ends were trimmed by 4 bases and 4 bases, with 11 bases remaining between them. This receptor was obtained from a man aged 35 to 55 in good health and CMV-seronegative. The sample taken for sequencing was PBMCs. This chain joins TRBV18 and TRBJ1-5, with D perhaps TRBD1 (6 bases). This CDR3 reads CASSHAGENQPQHF. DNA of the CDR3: TGTGCCAGCTCACATGCAGGGGAGAATCAGCCCCAGCATTTT.